Detailed here is one TCR beta chain. This sample is part of a study of CD8+ T cells in alopecia areata. The germline CDR1 and CDR2 sequences are MNHNS and SASEGT. The V end lost 6 bases, the J end lost 4 bases, and 18 bases lay between the germline ends. CDR3 size: 15 residues. As the sequencing template, cDNA was produced by extracting RNA and reverse transcribing it. Sequencing used immunoSEQ multiplex PCR; TCRdb keeps in-frame clones, though not all of them. The data show about 150,000 clones, 50% to 65% seen once. The sequenced sample was CD8+ T cells sorted from blood, obtained at week 0. The receptor's source is a human donor with alopecia areata. The chain recombines TRBV6-1 with TRBJ1-2, with D perhaps matching TRBD1 (6 bases). CDR3: CASSPKQGSVYGYTF. As DNA, the CDR3 is TGTGCCAGCAGCCCGAAACAGGGTTCCGTCTATGGCTACACCTTC.